This TCR beta chain was recorded in a study of cytomegalovirus exposure and HLA in healthy donors. The PCR was carried out with 60 Vbeta primers and 13 Jbeta primers. TCRdb keeps only in-frame clones here, not all; method: immunoSEQ multiplex PCR. The repertoire shows some 200,000 clones; the top ten hold 1.1%. Germline V gene lookup returns CDR1 MNHEY and CDR2 SMNVEV (reference sequence). Trimming removed 2 bases from V and 5 bases from J, with 10 bases in between. This CDR3 comprises 13 residues. The chain joins TRBV27 to TRBJ2-7, with a tentative D call TRBD2 (5 bases). The clonotype originates from a girl aged 2-9 years in good health and CMV-seropositive. The specimen was PBMCs. The DNA of the CDR3 is TGTGCCAGCAGTTTAAGGACTCCTAACGAGCAGTACTTC. It specifies CASSLRTPNEQYF.